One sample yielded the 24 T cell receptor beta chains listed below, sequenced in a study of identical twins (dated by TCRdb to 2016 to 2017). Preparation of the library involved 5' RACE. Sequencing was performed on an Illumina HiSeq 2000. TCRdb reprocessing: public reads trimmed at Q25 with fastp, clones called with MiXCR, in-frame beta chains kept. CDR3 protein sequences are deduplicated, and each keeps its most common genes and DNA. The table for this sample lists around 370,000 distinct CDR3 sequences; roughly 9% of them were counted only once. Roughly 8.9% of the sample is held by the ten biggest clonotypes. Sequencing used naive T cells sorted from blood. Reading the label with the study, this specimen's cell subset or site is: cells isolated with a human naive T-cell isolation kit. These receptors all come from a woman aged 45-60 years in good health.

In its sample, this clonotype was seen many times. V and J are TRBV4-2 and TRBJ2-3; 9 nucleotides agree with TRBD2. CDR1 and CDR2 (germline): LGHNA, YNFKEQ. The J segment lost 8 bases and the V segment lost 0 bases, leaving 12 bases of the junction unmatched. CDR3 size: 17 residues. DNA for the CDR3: TGTGCCAGCAGCCAAGAAAGGGTTAGCGGGAGAGGAGTTACGCAGTATTTT. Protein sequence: CASSQERVSGRGVTQYF.

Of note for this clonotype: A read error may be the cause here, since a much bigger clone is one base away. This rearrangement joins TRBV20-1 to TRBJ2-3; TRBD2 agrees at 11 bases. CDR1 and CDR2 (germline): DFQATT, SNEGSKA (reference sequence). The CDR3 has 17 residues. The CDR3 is CNALGLILAGGTDTQYF. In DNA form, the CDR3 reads TGCAATGCCTTAGGACTAATTTTAGCGGGAGGGACAGATACGCAGTATTTT.

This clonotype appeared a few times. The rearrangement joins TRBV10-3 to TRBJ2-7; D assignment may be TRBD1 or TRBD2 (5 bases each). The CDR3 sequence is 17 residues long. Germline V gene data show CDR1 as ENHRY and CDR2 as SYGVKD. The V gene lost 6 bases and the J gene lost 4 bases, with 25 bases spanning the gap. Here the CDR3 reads CAIRAVSGTGSKYEQYV. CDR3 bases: TGTGCCATCAGAGCCGTCTCCGGGACCGGGTCGAAGTACGAGCAGTACGTC.

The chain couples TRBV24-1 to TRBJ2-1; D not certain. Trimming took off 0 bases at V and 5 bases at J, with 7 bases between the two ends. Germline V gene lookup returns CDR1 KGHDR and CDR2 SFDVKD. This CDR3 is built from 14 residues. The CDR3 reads CATSDLFSNNEQFF. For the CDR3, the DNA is TGTGCCACCAGTGATTTGTTCTCAAACAATGAGCAGTTCTTC.

CDR3 bases: TGCGCCAGCAGTGAGTATTCCACCGAGCAGTACGTC. Its translation is CASSEYSTEQYV. This chain connects TRBV10-2 to TRBJ2-7, with D uncertain. Per the germline V gene, CDR1 is WSHSY and CDR2 is SAAADI. V dropped 1 base and J dropped 6 bases, with 7 bases sitting between them. CDR3 length: 12 residues.

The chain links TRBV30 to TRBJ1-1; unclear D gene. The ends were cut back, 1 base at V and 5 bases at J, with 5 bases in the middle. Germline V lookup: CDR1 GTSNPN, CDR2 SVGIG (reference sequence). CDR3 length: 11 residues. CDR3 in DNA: TGTGCCTGGAGTGGGTATACTGAAGCTTTCTTT. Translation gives CAWSGYTEAFF.

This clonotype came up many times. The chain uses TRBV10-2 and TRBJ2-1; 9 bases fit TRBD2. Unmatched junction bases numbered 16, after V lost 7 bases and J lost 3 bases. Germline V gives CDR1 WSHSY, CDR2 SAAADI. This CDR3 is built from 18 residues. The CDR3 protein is CASIDRTSDNPLYNEQFF. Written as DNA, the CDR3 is TGCGCCAGCATCGACCGGACTAGCGACAACCCCCTCTACAATGAGCAGTTCTTC.

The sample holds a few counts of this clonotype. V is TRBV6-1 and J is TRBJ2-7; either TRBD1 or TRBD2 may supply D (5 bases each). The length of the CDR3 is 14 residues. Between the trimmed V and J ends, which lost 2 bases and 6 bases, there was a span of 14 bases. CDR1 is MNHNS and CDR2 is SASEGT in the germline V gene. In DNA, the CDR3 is TGTGCCAGCAGTGAATTTGGGGGTTCGGTCGAGCAGTACGTC. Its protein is CASSEFGGSVEQYV.

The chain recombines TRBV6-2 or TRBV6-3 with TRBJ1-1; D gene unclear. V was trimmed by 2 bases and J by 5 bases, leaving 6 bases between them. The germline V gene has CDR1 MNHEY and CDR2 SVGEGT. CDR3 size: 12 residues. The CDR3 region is CASSYAHTEAFF. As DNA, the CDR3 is TGTGCCAGCAGTTACGCGCATACTGAAGCTTTCTTT.

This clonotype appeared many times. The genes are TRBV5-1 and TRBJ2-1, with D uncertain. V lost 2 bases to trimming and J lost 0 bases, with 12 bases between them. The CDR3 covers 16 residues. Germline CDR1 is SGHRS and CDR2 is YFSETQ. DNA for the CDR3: TGCGCCAGCAGCTTTGCTACTTCGAGCTCCTACAATGAGCAGTTCTTC. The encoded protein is CASSFATSSSYNEQFF.

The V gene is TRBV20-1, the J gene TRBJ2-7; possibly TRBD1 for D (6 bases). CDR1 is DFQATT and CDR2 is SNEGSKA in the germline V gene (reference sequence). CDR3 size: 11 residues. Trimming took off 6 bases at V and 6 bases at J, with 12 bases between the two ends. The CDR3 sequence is CSAEQGAEQYV. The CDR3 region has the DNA TGCAGTGCAGAACAGGGAGCCGAGCAGTACGTC.

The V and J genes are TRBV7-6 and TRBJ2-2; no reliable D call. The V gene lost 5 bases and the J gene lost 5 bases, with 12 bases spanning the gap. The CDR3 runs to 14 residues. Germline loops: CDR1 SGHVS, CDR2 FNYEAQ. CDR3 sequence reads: CASSPDPLTGELFF. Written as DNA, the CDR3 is TGTGCCAGCAGCCCAGACCCGTTGACCGGGGAGCTGTTTTTT.

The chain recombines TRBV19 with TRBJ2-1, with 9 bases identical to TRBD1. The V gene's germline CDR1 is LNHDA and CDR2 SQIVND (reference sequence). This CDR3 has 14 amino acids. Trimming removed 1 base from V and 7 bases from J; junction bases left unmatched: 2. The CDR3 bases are TGTGCCAGTAGTATAGGGGACAGGGTGAATGAGCAGTTCTTC. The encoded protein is CASSIGDRVNEQFF.

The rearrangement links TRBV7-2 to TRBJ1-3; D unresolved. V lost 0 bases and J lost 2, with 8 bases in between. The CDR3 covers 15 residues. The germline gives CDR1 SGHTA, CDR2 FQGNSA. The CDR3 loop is CASSLARQTGNTIYF. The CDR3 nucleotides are TGTGCCAGCAGCTTAGCGCGGCAGACTGGAAACACCATATATTTT.

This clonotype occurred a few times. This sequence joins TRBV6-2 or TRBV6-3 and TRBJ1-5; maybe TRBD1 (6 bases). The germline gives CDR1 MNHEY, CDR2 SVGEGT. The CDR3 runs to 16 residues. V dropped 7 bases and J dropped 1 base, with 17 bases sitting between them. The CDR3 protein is CASITTGFKSNQPQHF. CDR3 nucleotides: TGTGCCAGCATCACGACAGGATTTAAAAGCAATCAGCCCCAGCATTTT.

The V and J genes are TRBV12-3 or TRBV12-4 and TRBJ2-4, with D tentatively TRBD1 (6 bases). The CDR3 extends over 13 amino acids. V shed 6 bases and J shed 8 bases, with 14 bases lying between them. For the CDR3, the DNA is TGTGCCAGCAGAGCGCAGGGGATGGACATTCAGTACTTC. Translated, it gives CASRAQGMDIQYF.

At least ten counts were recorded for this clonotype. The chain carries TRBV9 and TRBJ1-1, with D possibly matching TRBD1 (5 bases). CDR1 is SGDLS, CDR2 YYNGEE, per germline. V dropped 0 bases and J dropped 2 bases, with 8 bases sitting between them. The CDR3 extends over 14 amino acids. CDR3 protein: CASSVDGGNTEAFF. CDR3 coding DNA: TGTGCCAGCAGCGTAGACGGGGGAAACACTGAAGCTTTCTTT.

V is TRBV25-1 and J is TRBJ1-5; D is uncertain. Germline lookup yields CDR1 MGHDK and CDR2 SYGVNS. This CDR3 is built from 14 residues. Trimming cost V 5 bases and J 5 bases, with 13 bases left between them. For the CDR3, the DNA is TGTGCCAGCAGTCGTGGCGAGACGTATCAGCCCCAGCATTTT. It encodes CASSRGETYQPQHF.

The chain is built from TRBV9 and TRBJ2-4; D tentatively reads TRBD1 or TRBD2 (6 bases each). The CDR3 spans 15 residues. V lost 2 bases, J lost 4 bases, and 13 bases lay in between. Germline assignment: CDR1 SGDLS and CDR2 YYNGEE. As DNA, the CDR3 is TGTGCCAGCAGCGTCAATGCGGGACAAAAAAACATTCAGTACTTC. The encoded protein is CASSVNAGQKNIQYF.

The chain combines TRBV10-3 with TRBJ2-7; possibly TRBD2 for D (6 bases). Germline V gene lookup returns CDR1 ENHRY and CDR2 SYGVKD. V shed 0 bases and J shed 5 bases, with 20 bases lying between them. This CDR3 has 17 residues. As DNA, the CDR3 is TGTGCCATCAGTGAGTCGAGGACTACCATCCATCTCGACGAGCAGTACGTC. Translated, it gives CAISESRTTIHLDEQYV.

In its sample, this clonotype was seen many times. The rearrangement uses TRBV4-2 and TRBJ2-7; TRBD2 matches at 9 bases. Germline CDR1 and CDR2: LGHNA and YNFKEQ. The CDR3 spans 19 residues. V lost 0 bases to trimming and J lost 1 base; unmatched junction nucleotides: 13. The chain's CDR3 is CASSQEGLAPREKSYEQYF. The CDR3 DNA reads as TGTGCCAGCAGCCAAGAAGGACTAGCGCCCCGCGAGAAGTCCTACGAGCAGTACTTC.

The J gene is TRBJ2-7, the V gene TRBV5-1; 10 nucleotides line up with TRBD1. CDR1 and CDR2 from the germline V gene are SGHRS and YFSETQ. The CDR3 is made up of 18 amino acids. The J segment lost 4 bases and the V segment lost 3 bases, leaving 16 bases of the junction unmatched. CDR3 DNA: TGCGCCAGCAGCTCTAATCCCGGGACAGGGGTCGGGGTATACGAGCAGTACTTC. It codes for CASSSNPGTGVGVYEQYF.

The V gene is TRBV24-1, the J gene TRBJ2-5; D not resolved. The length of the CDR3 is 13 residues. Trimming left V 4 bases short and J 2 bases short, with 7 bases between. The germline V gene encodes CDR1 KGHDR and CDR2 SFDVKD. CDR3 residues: CATSDHPQETQYF. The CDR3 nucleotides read TGTGCCACCAGTGACCATCCTCAAGAGACCCAGTACTTC.

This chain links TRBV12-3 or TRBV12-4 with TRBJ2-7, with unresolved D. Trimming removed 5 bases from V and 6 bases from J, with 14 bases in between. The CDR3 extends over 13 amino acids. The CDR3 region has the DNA TGTGCCAGCAGTCCCGTCAGGCGAGGCGAGCAGTACTTC. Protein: CASSPVRRGEQYF.